The 9 T cell receptor beta chains below all came from one sample that was sequenced in a study of T cells of healthy individuals. TCRdb re-derived calls from the 5' RACE reads in MiXCR, one entry per CDR3 protein. The sample holds tens of thousands of distinct CDR3 sequences; 15% to 20% are singletons and the top ten take 4% to 5%. The receptors derive from a human donor in good health.

The sample holds a few counts of this clonotype. This chain links TRBV9 with TRBJ2-7; the D is unclear. Germline CDR1 and CDR2: SGDLS and YYNGEE. Trimming removed 0 bases from V and 3 bases from J, with 10 bases in between. The CDR3 loop spans 14 amino acids. The CDR3 loop reads CASSVGKGGYEQYF. CDR3 bases: TGTGCCAGCAGCGTAGGTAAGGGCGGCTACGAGCAGTACTTC.

This clonotype was seen repeatedly, ten times or more. The J gene is TRBJ1-6, the V gene TRBV4-2, with D possibly matching TRBD1 (6 bases). Looked up from germline, CDR1 is LGHNA and CDR2 is YNFKEQ. Trimming removed 0 bases from V and 5 bases from J, with 11 bases in between. This CDR3 has 16 amino acids. For the CDR3, the DNA is TGTGCCAGCAGCCAAGAACCAGGGGTTAATAATTCACCCCTCCACTTT. It yields the protein CASSQEPGVNNSPLHF.

The genes are TRBV29-1 and TRBJ2-5; D ambiguous. The V end lost 8 bases, the J end lost 2 bases, and 9 bases lay between the germline ends. Germline assignment: CDR1 SQVTM and CDR2 ANQGSEA. The CDR3 runs 11 residues. The CDR3 region is CSQQNQETQYF. The CDR3 nucleotides read TGCAGCCAACAGAATCAAGAGACCCAGTACTTC.

This clonotype was picked up a small number of times. V gene TRBV4-1 combines with J gene TRBJ2-5; D remains unclear. This CDR3 comprises 15 residues. CDR1 MGHRA and CDR2 YSYEKL come from the germline V gene. Trimming pared 1 base from V and 1 base from J, leaving 10 bases between. Here the CDR3 DNA reads TGCGCCAGCAGCCAAGTCCATTCGGCCCAAGAGACCCAGTACTTC. Translation: CASSQVHSAQETQYF.

V gene TRBV2 combines with J gene TRBJ2-1; TRBD2 agrees at 11 bases. The V gene's germline CDR1 is SNHLY and CDR2 FYNNEI. The CDR3 spans 16 residues. Trimming at V came to 1 base and at J to 3 bases, leaving 2 bases not matched to a gene. This CDR3 is CASSEGLAGSYNEQFF. The CDR3 nucleotides are TGTGCCAGCAGTGAAGGACTAGCGGGGAGCTACAATGAGCAGTTCTTC.

In this sample, this clonotype turned up a few times. This chain joins TRBV2 and TRBJ1-5; the match to TRBD1 covers 7 bases. The CDR3 consists of 13 residues. After removal of 4 bases from V and 4 bases from J, the junction contained 1 base not matched to a gene. The V gene's germline CDR1 is SNHLY and CDR2 FYNNEI. CDR3 bases: TGTGCCAGCAGTGCCAGGGGGAATCAGCCCCAGCATTTT. Protein sequence: CASSARGNQPQHF.

The V and J genes are TRBV20-1 and TRBJ1-5; 7 nucleotides align to TRBD1. CDR1 is DFQATT and CDR2 is SNEGSKA in the germline V gene (reference sequence). The CDR3 covers 15 residues. V lost 6 bases, J lost 3 bases, and 11 bases stayed unmatched. CDR3 sequence: CSAATGSPSNQPQHF. In nucleotides, the CDR3 is TGCAGTGCAGCGACAGGGAGTCCCTCCAATCAGCCCCAGCATTTT.

The V and J genes are TRBV11-3 and TRBJ2-1, with 8 bases lining up with TRBD2. After removal of 5 bases from V and 0 bases from J, the junction contained 9 bases not matched to a gene. The CDR3 length is 17 residues. CDR1 is SGHNT, CDR2 YENEEA, per germline. CDR3 sequence: CASSPEGAGVSYNEQFF. CDR3 bases: TGTGCCAGCAGCCCGGAGGGAGCGGGGGTCTCCTACAATGAGCAGTTCTTC.

This clonotype was seen at least ten times. The chain recombines TRBV5-1 with TRBJ2-7, with 7 bases fitting TRBD1. The J segment lost 2 bases and the V segment lost 4 bases, leaving 9 bases of the junction unmatched. There are 15 residues in the CDR3. Germline CDR1 SGHRS, CDR2 YFSETQ. Here the CDR3 reads CASSTGYGQAYEQYF. CDR3 in DNA: TGCGCCAGCAGCACCGGGTACGGACAGGCCTACGAGCAGTACTTC.